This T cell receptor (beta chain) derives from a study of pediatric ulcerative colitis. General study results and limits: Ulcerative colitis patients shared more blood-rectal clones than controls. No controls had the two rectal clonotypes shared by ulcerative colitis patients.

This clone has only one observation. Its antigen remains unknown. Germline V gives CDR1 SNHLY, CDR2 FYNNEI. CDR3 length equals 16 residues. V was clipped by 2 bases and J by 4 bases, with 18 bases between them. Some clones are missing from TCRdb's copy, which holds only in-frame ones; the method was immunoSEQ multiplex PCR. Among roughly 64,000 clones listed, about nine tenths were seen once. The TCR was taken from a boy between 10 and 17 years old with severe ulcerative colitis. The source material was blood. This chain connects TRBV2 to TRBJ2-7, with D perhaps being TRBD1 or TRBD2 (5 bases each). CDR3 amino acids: CASSEQGDRYVYEQYF. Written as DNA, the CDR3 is TGTGCCAGCAGTGAACAGGGAGACAGATACGTATACGAGCAGTACTTC.